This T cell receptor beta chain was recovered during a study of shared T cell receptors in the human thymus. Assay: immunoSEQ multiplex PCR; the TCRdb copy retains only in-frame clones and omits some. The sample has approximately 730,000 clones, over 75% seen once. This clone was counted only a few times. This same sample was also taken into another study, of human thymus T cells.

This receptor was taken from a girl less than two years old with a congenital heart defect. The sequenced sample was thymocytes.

CDR3 sequence: CASSSDRGRPHSPLHF. The CDR3 nucleotides are TGTGCCAGCAGTTCGGACAGGGGTCGCCCTCATTCACCCCTCCACTTT. The chain carries TRBV5-4 and TRBJ1-6, with TRBD1 matching over 9 bases. Trimming removed 5 bases from V and 8 bases from J; junction bases left unmatched: 11. Germline V gene lookup returns CDR1 SGHNT and CDR2 YYREEE (reference sequence). The CDR3 extends over 16 amino acids.